This entry lists 27 T cell receptor beta chains sequenced from one sample in a study of CD4+ T cells in melanoma. Sequencing used immunoSEQ multiplex PCR; TCRdb keeps in-frame clones, though not all of them. The sample yields more than 9,000 clones, 68% seen once. The sequenced material came from cells from a culture (not recorded whether cultured in vitro). The receptors were gathered from a human donor with melanoma.

This clone was detected a few times. V and J are TRBV5-1 and TRBJ2-1, with a tentative D call TRBD2 (6 bases). CDR1 and CDR2 from the germline V gene are SGHRS and YFSETQ. This CDR3 has 14 residues. V was clipped by 0 bases and J by 4 bases, with 8 bases between them. The CDR3 here is CASSLGDLYNEQFF. Written as DNA, the CDR3 is TGCGCCAGCAGCTTGGGGGACTTATACAATGAGCAGTTCTTC. Using reference TRBV5-1 and TRBJ2-1 for the parts outside the CDR3, the full variable domain is KAGVTQTPRYLIKTRGQQVTLSCSPISGHRSVSWYQQTPGQGLQFLFEYFSETQRNKGNFPGRFSGRQFSNSRSEMNVSTLELGDSALYLCASSLGDLYNEQFFGPGTRLTVL.

V and J are TRBV19 and TRBJ1-4, with D tentatively TRBD1 (5 bases). The CDR3 spans 16 residues. The germline gives CDR1 LNHDA, CDR2 SQIVND (reference sequence). V gave up 5 bases and J gave up 0 bases, with 13 bases separating them. The CDR3 sequence: CASSRGTVATNEKLFF. CDR3 sequence (DNA): TGTGCCAGTAGTCGTGGGACGGTTGCAACTAATGAAAAACTGTTTTTT.

The chain has TRBV6-5 and TRBJ1-5; maybe TRBD1 (5 bases). CDR3 length: 14 residues. The germline V gene has CDR1 MNHEY and CDR2 SVGAGI. Trimming shortened V by 5 bases and J by 1 base, and 9 bases separated the two germline ends. CDR3 DNA: TGTGCCAGCAGTCAGGGTACGAGCAATCAGCCCCAGCATTTT. Its protein product is CASSQGTSNQPQHF.

This clone was seen more than once but under ten times. For the CDR3, the DNA is TGCGCCAGCAGCCCGATCGACATGGGACTCCCAAGCAATCAGCCCCAGCATTTT. It specifies CASSPIDMGLPSNQPQHF. The rearrangement joins TRBV4-1 to TRBJ1-5; D may be TRBD1 (5 bases). Trimming removed 4 bases at V and 1 base at J, with 20 bases between. The germline V gene encodes CDR1 MGHRA and CDR2 YSYEKL. This CDR3 is built from 18 residues.

The chain combines TRBV4-2 with TRBJ2-7; the D gene is possibly TRBD1 (6 bases). Germline V CDR1 and CDR2: LGHNA, YNFKEQ. The V gene lost 2 bases and the J gene lost 5 bases, with 22 bases spanning the gap. The CDR3 sequence is 17 residues long. CDR3 region: CASSQRVGASRDNEQYF. CDR3 nucleotide sequence: TGTGCCAGCAGCCAAAGAGTAGGGGCTAGTCGGGACAACGAGCAGTACTTC.

The chain joins TRBV11-2 to TRBJ2-1; D may match TRBD1 or TRBD2 (5 bases each). The CDR3 length is 17 residues. V lost 3 bases, J lost 5 bases, and 20 bases lay in between. Germline assignment: CDR1 SGHAT and CDR2 FQNNGV. The CDR3 nucleotides read TGTGCCAGCAGCTTCGGGGCTAGTAGGTTCGTAGACAATGAGCAGTTCTTC. Its translation is CASSFGASRFVDNEQFF.

Only a few counts were recorded for this clone. The chain carries TRBV18 and TRBJ2-2; D could derive from TRBD1 or TRBD2 (5 bases each). The germline CDR1 and CDR2 sequences are KGHSH and LQKENI. Deletions cut 4 bases from V and 4 bases from J, with 13 bases between. This CDR3 has 15 residues. The CDR3 is CASSLSWDRTGELFF. In nucleotides, the CDR3 is TGTGCCAGCTCACTAAGCTGGGACCGCACCGGGGAGCTGTTTTTT.

The rearrangement links TRBV5-4 to TRBJ2-2; possible D gene TRBD2, 5 bases. V was shortened by 2 bases and J by 0 bases, with 8 bases between the two germline ends. The length of the CDR3 is 15 residues. Germline assignment: CDR1 SGHNT and CDR2 YYREEE (reference sequence). This chain's CDR3 is CASSFMRANTGELFF. The CDR3 DNA sequence: TGTGCCAGCAGCTTTATGCGGGCGAACACCGGGGAGCTGTTTTTT.

The CDR3 DNA reads TGCGCCAGCAGCGAGTCTTATCGGGACGGGTTCTCCTACGAGCAGTACTTC. It translates to CASSESYRDGFSYEQYF. The V gene is TRBV5-1, the J gene TRBJ2-7; D possibly uses TRBD1 or TRBD2 (5 bases each). The CDR3 is 17 residues long. V shed 4 bases and J shed 0 bases, with 20 bases lying between them. Germline CDR1 SGHRS, CDR2 YFSETQ.

V and J are TRBV29-1 and TRBJ1-2, with D tentatively TRBD1 (5 bases). CDR3 length equals 13 residues. CDR1 is SQVTM, CDR2 ANQGSEA, per germline. V was shortened by 6 bases and J by 4 bases, with 15 bases between the two germline ends. Written as DNA, the CDR3 is TGCAGCGTCACAGAGACAGAACTCTATGGCTACACCTTC. Protein: CSVTETELYGYTF.

The count of this clone is one. The chain is built from TRBV9 and TRBJ2-1; TRBD2 aligns across 16 bases. V was clipped by 3 bases and J by 8 bases; unmatched bases: 2. The germline CDR1 and CDR2 sequences are SGDLS and YYNGEE. This CDR3 has 15 residues. Here the CDR3 reads CASSGGTSGGDEQFF. The CDR3, as DNA: TGTGCCAGCAGCGGCGGGACTAGCGGGGGGGATGAGCAGTTCTTC.

CDR3: CASGLVLGQGDQPQHF. CDR3 DNA: TGTGCTAGTGGTTTGGTACTGGGACAGGGAGATCAGCCCCAGCATTTT. V and J are TRBV12-5 and TRBJ1-5; 9 bases line up with TRBD1. Germline V gene sequence: CDR1 LGHNT, CDR2 FRNRAP. This CDR3 has 16 residues. Losses at the gene ends were 0 bases for V and 5 bases for J; bases not matched to a gene: 5.

V gene TRBV2 combines with J gene TRBJ1-2, with D possibly TRBD1 on 5 matching bases. Per germline, CDR1 SNHLY and CDR2 FYNNEI. With 6 bases removed from V and 2 bases from J, the gap between germline ends came to 28 bases. The CDR3 contains 19 residues. The CDR3 spells CASRKMVSTRGIRNYGYTF. In nucleotides, the CDR3 is TGTGCCAGCAGGAAAATGGTGTCAACAAGGGGTATAAGGAACTATGGCTACACCTTC. The whole variable domain, remainder taken from reference TRBV2 and TRBJ1-2, is EPEVTQTPSHQVTQMGQEVILRCVPISNHLYFYWYRQILGQKVEFLVSFYNNEISEKSEIFDDQFSVERPDGSNFTLKIRSTKLEDSAMYFCASRKMVSTRGIRNYGYTFGSGTRLTVV.

V is TRBV5-4 and J is TRBJ2-3; D uncertain. In germline, CDR1 is SGHNT, CDR2 YYREEE (reference sequence). The CDR3 is made up of 14 amino acids. Trimming shortened V by 4 bases and J by 0 bases, and 9 bases separated the two germline ends. The CDR3 region has the DNA TGTGCCAGCAGCCCTATGGGGAGCACAGATACGCAGTATTTT. Translation gives CASSPMGSTDTQYF. Variable domain in full (rest from reference TRBV5-4 and TRBJ2-3): ETGVTQSPTHLIKTRGQQVTLRCSSQSGHNTVSWYQQALGQGPQFIFQYYREEENGRGNFPPRFSGLQFPNYSSELNVNALELDDSALYLCASSPMGSTDTQYFGPGTRLTVL.

This clone was seen a few times. This chain links TRBV6-5 with TRBJ2-2; TRBD1 might be the D (5 bases). CDR1 and CDR2 (germline): MNHEY, SVGAGI. This CDR3 is 14 amino acids long. Trimming took off 2 bases at V and 5 bases at J, with 9 bases between the two ends. The CDR3 sequence is CASSYDSGTGELFF. The CDR3 region has the DNA TGTGCCAGCAGTTACGACTCAGGGACCGGGGAGCTGTTTTTT.

The V and J genes are TRBV19 and TRBJ2-7; tentatively, D is TRBD1 or TRBD2 (6 bases each). Trimming removed 6 bases from V and 3 bases from J, with 15 bases in between. Germline V CDR1 and CDR2: LNHDA, SQIVND (reference sequence). The CDR3 runs 14 residues. The CDR3 region is CASSKGGPVYEQYF. In DNA form, the CDR3 reads TGTGCCAGTAGCAAGGGGGGACCGGTCTACGAGCAGTACTTC.

This clone was detected only a few times. The chain is built from TRBV18 and TRBJ1-1; D is unresolved. The CDR3 runs 14 residues. Germline CDR1 KGHSH, CDR2 LQKENI. Trimming left V 3 bases short and J 3 bases short, with 11 bases between. The CDR3 sequence is CASSPRTDDTEAFF. CDR3 DNA: TGTGCCAGCTCACCGCGGACGGATGACACTGAAGCTTTCTTT.

The chain is built from TRBV18 and TRBJ1-3; weak D call: TRBD1 (6 bases). The V gene lost 5 bases and the J gene lost 0 bases, with 11 bases spanning the gap. This CDR3 comprises 15 residues. Germline CDR1 is KGHSH and CDR2 is LQKENI. CDR3 sequence (DNA): TGTGCCAGCTCATCTGACAGGAGCTCTGGAAACACCATATATTTT. Translating gives CASSSDRSSGNTIYF.

V gene TRBV29-1 combines with J gene TRBJ2-7; D possibly corresponds to TRBD1 (6 bases). The length of the CDR3 is 13 residues. Trimming pared 7 bases from V and 2 bases from J, leaving 15 bases between. Germline assignment: CDR1 SQVTM and CDR2 ANQGSEA. The chain's CDR3 is CSAARGQPYEQYF. CDR3 nucleotides: TGCAGCGCTGCCAGGGGACAACCCTACGAGCAGTACTTC.

The V gene is TRBV29-1, the J gene TRBJ2-7, with 10 positions matching TRBD1. V shed 7 bases, J shed 5 bases, and the junction held 8 bases outside the gene matches. The CDR3 totals 13 residues. Germline loops: CDR1 SQVTM, CDR2 ANQGSEA. The DNA of the CDR3 is TGCAGCGCCGGCACGGGACAGGGGAACGAGCAGTACTTC. Translating it yields CSAGTGQGNEQYF.

This sequence joins TRBV7-2 and TRBJ2-7, with 7 bases that match TRBD1. The CDR3 loop spans 16 amino acids. V dropped 3 bases and J dropped 0; count of bases not matched to a gene: 8. Germline lookup yields CDR1 SGHTA and CDR2 FQGNSA. The CDR3: CASSFRQGNPSYEQYF. In DNA form, the CDR3 reads TGTGCCAGCAGCTTCCGACAGGGAAATCCCTCCTACGAGCAGTACTTC. The entire variable domain, with the rest obtained from reference TRBV7-2 and TRBJ2-7, is as follows: GAGVSQSPSNKVTEKGKDVELRCDPISGHTALYWYRQSLGQGLEFLIYFQGNSAPDKSGLPSDRFSAERTGGSVSTLTIQRTQQEDSAVYLCASSFRQGNPSYEQYFGPGTRLTVT.

This chain joins TRBV4-2 and TRBJ1-1, with TRBD1 identical over 8 bases. Trimming removed 3 bases from V and 0 bases from J; junction bases left unmatched: 3. This CDR3 contains 15 residues. Germline loops: CDR1 LGHNA, CDR2 YNFKEQ. The DNA of the CDR3 is TGTGCCAGCAGCCATTCAGGGGGCGTGAACACTGAAGCTTTCTTT. It is translated as CASSHSGGVNTEAFF.

This clone was seen a handful of times. This chain joins TRBV7-8 and TRBJ1-2, with 7 bases identical to TRBD1. J was trimmed by 7 bases and V by 1 base; bases with no gene match: 3. In germline, CDR1 is SGHVS, CDR2 FQNEAQ. CDR3 length: 13 residues. The CDR3 DNA reads as TGTGCCAGCAGCTTAGGGGGACAGCTTGGCTACACCTTC. As protein: CASSLGGQLGYTF. The full variable domain, rest sourced from reference TRBV7-8 and TRBJ1-2, is GAGVSQSPRYKVAKRGQDVALRCDPISGHVSLFWYQQALGQGPEFLTYFQNEAQLDKSGLPSDRFFAERPEGSVSTLKIQRTQQEDSAVYLCASSLGGQLGYTFGSGTRLTVV.

This clone was observed once. This chain joins TRBV29-1 and TRBJ1-1; D is unclear. The CDR3 contains 14 residues. Germline V CDR1 and CDR2: SQVTM, ANQGSEA. Trimming stripped 4 bases from V and 0 bases from J, with 12 bases between. The CDR3 coding sequence is TGCAGCGTTGCGGGCGTCTCCTTGAACACTGAAGCTTTCTTT. Protein: CSVAGVSLNTEAFF.

The gene calls are TRBV16 and TRBJ1-1, with D maybe TRBD1 (5 bases). Germline lookup yields CDR1 KGHSY and CDR2 FQNENV. This CDR3 has 14 amino acids. Trimming left V 1 base short and J 5 bases short, with 11 bases between. CDR3 loop: CASSQLSGRTEAFF. In nucleotides, the CDR3 is TGTGCCAGCAGCCAATTATCAGGGAGGACTGAAGCTTTCTTT.

This clone was detected a few times. Here the CDR3 reads CASSFAGGLGYGYTF. The DNA of the CDR3 is TGTGCCAGCAGCTTCGCGGGGGGTTTAGGCTATGGCTACACCTTC. V usage is TRBV5-5 and J usage is TRBJ1-2, with D possibly matching TRBD1 (5 bases). Germline V lookup: CDR1 SGHKS, CDR2 YYEKEE (reference sequence). The length of the CDR3 is 15 residues. V lost 2 bases and J 4 bases, leaving 15 bases between the germline ends.

V and J are TRBV5-1 and TRBJ1-5; D is perhaps TRBD1 (5 bases). V was cut by 1 base and J by 4 bases, with 12 bases left in between. The CDR3 loop spans 15 amino acids. Germline V CDR1 and CDR2: SGHRS, YFSETQ. The CDR3 region has the DNA TGCGCCAGCAGCTTGACAGCCGGGGGGAATCAGCCCCAGCATTTT. This encodes CASSLTAGGNQPQHF.